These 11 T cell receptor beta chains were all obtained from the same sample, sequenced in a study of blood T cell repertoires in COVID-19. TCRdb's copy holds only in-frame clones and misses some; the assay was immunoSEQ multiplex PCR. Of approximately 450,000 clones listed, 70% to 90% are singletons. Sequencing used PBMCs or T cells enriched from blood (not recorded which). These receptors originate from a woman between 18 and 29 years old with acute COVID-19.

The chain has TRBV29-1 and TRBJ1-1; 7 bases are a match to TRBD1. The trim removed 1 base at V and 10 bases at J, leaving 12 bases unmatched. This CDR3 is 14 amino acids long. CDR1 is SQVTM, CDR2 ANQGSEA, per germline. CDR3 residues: CSVEVGQPLRGAFF. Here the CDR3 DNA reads TGCAGCGTTGAAGTGGGACAGCCCCTGAGAGGAGCTTTCTTT.

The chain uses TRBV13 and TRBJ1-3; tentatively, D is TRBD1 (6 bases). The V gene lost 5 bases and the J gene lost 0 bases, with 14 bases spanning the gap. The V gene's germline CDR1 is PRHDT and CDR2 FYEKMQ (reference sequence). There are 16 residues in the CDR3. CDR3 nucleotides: TGTGCCAGCAGCGGAGGACAGTGGAGCTCTGGAAACACCATATATTTT. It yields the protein CASSGGQWSSGNTIYF.

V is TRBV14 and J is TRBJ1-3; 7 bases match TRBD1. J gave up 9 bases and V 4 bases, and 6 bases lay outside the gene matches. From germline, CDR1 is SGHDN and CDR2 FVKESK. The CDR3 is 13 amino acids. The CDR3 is CASSPRQGGTIYF. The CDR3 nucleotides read TGTGCCAGCAGCCCTAGACAGGGCGGCACCATATATTTT.

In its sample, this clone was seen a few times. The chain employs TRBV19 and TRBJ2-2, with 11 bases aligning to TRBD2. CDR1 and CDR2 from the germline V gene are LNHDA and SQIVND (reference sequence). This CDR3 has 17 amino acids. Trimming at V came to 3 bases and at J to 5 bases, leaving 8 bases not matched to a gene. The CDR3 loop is CASSILASGRRTGELFF. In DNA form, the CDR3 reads TGTGCCAGTAGTATTCTGGCTAGCGGGAGGAGGACCGGGGAGCTGTTTTTT. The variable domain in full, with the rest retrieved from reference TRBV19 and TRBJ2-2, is DGGITQSPKYLFRKEGQNVTLSCEQNLNHDAMYWYRQDPGQGLRLIYYSQIVNDFQKGDIAEGYSVSREKKESFPLTVTSAQKNPTAFYLCASSILASGRRTGELFFGEGSRLTVL.

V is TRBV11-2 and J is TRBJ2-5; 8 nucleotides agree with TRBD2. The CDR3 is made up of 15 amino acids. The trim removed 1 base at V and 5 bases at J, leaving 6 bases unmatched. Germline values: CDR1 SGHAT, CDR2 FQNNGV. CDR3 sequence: CASSLVAGGRETQYF. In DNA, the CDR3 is TGTGCCAGCAGCTTAGTGGCGGGGGGCCGGGAGACCCAGTACTTC.

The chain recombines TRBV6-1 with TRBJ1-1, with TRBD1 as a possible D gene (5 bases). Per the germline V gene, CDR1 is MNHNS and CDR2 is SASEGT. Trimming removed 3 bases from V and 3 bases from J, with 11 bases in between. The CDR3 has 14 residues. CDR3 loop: CASSDRGGDTEAFF. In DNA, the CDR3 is TGTGCCAGCAGTGACCGCGGAGGGGACACTGAAGCTTTCTTT.

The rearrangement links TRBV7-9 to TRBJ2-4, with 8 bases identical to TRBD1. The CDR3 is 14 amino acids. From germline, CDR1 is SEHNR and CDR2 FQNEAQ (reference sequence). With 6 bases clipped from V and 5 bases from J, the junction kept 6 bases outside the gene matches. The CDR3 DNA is TGTGCCAGCAGGCAGCAGGGGGCGGAAAACATTCAGTACTTC. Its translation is CASRQQGAENIQYF.

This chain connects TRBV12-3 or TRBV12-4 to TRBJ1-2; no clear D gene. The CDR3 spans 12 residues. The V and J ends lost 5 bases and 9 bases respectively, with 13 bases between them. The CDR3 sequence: CASSRVSSSYTF. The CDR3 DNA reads TGTGCCAGCAGTCGGGTCAGTTCGAGCTACACCTTC.

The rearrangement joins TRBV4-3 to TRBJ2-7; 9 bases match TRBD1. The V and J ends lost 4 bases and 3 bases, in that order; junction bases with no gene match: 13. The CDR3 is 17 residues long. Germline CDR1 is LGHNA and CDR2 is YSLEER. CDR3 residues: CASSPWDRDRALYEQYF. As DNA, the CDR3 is TGCGCCAGCAGCCCATGGGACCGGGACAGGGCACTCTACGAGCAGTACTTC.

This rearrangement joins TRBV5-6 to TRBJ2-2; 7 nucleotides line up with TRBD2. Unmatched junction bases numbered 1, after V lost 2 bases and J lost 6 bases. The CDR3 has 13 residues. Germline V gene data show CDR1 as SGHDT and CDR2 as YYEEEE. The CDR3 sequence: CASSFGLAGELFF. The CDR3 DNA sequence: TGTGCCAGCAGCTTTGGACTAGCCGGGGAGCTGTTTTTT.

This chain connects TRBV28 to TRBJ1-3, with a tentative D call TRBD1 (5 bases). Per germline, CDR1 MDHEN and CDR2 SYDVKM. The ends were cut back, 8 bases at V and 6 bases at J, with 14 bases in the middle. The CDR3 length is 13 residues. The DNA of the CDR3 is TGTGCCAGCGGTCAGGGTTTGAAAAACACCATATATTTT. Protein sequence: CASGQGLKNTIYF.